This TCR beta chain is from a study of blood T cell repertoires in COVID-19. Looked up from germline, CDR1 is SGDLS and CDR2 is YYNGEE. With 0 bases clipped from V and 4 bases from J, the junction kept 5 bases outside the gene matches. This CDR3 is built from 16 residues. Sequencing was performed with immunoSEQ multiplex PCR; in TCRdb, only in-frame clones are kept and a portion is missing. The sample lists over 200,000 clones, roughly 80% seen once, with 2% to 3% in the top ten. The sample consisted of peripheral blood. This sequence originates from a woman aged 40 to 55 with active or convalescent COVID-19. The V and J genes are TRBV9 and TRBJ2-1, with 9 bases fitting TRBD2. The CDR3 protein is CASSVGAGGGYNEQFF. The CDR3 DNA sequence: TGTGCCAGCAGCGTAGGCGCGGGAGGGGGTTACAATGAGCAGTTCTTC. Full variable domain (remainder filled in from reference TRBV9 and TRBJ2-1): DSGVTQTPKHLITATGQRVTLRCSPRSGDLSVYWYQQSLDQGLQFLIQYYNGEERAKGNILERFSAQQFPDLHSELNLSSLELGDSALYFCASSVGAGGGYNEQFFGPGTRLTVL.